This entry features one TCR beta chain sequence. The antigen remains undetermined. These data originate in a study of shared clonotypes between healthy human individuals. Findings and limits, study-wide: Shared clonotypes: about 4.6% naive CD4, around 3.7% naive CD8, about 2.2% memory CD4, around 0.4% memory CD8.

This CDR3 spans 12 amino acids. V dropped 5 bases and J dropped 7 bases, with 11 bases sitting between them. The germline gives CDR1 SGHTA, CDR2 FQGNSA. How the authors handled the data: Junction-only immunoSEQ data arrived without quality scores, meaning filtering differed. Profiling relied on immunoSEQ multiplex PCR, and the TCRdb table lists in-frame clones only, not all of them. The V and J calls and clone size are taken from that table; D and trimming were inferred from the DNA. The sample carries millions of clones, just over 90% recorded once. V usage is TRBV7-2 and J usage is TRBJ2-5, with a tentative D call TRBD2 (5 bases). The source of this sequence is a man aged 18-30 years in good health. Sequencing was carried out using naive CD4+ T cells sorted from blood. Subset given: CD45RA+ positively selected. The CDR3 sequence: CASSLTAGTQYF. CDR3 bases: TGTGCCAGCAGCCTCACGGCGGGGACCCAGTACTTC.